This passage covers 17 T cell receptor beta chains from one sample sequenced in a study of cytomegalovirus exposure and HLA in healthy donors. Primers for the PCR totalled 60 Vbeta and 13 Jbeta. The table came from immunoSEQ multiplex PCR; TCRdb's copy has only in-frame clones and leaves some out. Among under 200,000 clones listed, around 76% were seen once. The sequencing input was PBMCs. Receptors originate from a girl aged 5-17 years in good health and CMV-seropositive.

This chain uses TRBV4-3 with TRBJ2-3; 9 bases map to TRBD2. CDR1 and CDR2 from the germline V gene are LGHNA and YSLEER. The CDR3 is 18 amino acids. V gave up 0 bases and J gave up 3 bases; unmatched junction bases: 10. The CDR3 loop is CASSQELLLAGPTDTQYF. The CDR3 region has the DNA TGCGCCAGCAGCCAAGAACTCCTACTAGCGGGCCCTACAGATACGCAGTATTTT.

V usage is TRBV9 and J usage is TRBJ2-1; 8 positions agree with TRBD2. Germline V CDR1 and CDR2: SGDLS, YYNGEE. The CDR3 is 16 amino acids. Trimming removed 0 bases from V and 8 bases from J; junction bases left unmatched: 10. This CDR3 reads CASSVGLAGIIDEQFF. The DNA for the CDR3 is TGTGCCAGCAGCGTAGGGCTAGCGGGCATTATCGATGAGCAGTTCTTC.

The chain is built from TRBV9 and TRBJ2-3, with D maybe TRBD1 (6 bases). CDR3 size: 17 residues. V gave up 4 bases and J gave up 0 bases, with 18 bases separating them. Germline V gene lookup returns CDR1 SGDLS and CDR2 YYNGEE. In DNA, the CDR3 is TGTGCCAGCAGCTCCTTTACCGGGACAACTAGCACAGATACGCAGTATTTT. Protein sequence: CASSSFTGTTSTDTQYF.

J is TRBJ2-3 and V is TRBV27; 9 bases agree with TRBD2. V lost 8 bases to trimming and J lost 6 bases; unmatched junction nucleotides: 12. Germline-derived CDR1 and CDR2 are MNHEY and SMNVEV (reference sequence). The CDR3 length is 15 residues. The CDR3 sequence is CASSGGRGGPDTQYF. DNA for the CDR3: TGTGCCAGCTCCGGCGGGCGGGGGGGCCCCGATACGCAGTATTTT.

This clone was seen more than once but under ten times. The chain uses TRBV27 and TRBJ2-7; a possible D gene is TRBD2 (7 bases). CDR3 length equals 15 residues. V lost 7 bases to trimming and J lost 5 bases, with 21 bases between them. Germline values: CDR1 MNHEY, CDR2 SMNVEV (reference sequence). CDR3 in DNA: TGTGCCAGCACCCGGATGGGGGGGCCGATTGACGAGCAGTACTTC. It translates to CASTRMGGPIDEQYF.

CDR3 region: CASSLATDTQYF. In DNA, the CDR3 is TGCGCCAGCAGCTTAGCTACAGATACGCAGTATTTT. The rearrangement joins TRBV4-1 to TRBJ2-3; no definite D call. Germline CDR1 is MGHRA and CDR2 is YSYEKL. The CDR3 has 12 residues. The germline V and J ends were trimmed by 5 bases and 3 bases, with 6 bases remaining between them.

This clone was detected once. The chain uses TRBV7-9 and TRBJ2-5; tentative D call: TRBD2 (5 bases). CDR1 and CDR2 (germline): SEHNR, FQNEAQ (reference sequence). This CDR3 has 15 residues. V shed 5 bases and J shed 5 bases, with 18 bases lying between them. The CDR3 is CASSHDWLASETQYF. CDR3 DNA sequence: TGTGCCAGCAGCCACGACTGGCTAGCATCCGAGACCCAGTACTTC.

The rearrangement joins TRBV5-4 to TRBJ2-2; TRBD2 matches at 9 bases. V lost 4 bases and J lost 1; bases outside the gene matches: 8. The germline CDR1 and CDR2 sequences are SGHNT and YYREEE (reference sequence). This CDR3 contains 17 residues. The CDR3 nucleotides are TGTGCCAGCAGCCCGAGGGCGGGGGGGCTGAACACCGGGGAGCTGTTTTTT. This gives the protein CASSPRAGGLNTGELFF.

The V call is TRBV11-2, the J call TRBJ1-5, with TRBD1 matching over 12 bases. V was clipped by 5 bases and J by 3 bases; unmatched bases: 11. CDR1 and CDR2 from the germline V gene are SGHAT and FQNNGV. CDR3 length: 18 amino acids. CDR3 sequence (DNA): TGTGCCAGCAGCCCTGGGACAGGGGGCGCTGGGGTCAATCAGCCCCAGCATTTT. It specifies CASSPGTGGAGVNQPQHF.

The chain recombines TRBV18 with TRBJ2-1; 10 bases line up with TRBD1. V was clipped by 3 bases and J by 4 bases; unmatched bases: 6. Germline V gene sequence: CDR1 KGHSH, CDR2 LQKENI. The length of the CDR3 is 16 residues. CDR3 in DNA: TGTGCCAGCTCACCCACAGGACAGGGGGTTTACAATGAGCAGTTCTTC. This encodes CASSPTGQGVYNEQFF.

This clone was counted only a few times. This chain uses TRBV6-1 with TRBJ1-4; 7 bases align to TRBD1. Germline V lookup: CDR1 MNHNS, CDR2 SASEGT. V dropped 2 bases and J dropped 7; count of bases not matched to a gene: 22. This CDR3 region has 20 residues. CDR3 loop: CASSESRQGRRFFVGEKLFF. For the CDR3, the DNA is TGTGCCAGCAGTGAATCCCGACAGGGTCGTCGGTTTTTTGTTGGTGAAAAACTGTTTTTT.

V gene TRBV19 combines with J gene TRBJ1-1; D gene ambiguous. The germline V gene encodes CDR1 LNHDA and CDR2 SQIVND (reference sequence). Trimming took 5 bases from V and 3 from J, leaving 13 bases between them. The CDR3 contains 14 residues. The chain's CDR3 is CASSDIVQYTEAFF. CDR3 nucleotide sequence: TGTGCCAGTAGTGATATCGTACAGTACACTGAAGCTTTCTTT.

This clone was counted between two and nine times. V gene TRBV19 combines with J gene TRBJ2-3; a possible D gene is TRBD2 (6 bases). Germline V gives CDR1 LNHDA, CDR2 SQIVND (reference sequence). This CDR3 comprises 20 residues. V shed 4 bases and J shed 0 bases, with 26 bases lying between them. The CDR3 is CASSTPRARGRLTSTDTQYF. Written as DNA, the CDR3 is TGTGCCAGTAGTACTCCCCGGGCTCGGGGGAGATTAACTAGCACAGATACGCAGTATTTT.

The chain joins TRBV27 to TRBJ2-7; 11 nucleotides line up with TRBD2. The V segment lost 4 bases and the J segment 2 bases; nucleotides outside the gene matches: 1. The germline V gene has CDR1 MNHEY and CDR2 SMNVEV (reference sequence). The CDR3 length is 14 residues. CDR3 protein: CASSYSGGAYEQYF. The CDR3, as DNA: TGTGCCAGCAGTTATAGCGGGGGGGCCTACGAGCAGTACTTC.

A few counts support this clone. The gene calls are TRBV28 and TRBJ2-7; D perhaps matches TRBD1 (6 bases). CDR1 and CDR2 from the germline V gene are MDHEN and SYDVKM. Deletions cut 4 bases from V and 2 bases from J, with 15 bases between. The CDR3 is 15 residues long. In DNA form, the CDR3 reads TGTGCCAGCAGTTCAGGGGACGGTCAAGCCTACGAGCAGTACTTC. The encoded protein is CASSSGDGQAYEQYF.

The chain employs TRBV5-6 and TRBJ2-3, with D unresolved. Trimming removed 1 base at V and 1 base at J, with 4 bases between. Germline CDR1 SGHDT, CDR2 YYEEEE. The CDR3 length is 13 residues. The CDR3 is CASSLSGTDTQYF. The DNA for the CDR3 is TGTGCCAGCAGCTTGTCGGGCACAGATACGCAGTATTTT.

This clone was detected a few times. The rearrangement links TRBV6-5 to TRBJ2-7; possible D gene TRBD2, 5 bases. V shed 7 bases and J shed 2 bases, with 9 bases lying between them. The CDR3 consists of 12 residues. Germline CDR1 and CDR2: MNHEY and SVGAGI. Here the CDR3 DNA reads TGTGCCAGCATCGAGGGTCCCTACGAGCAGTACTTC. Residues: CASIEGPYEQYF.